This TCR beta chain was captured in a study of T cells in Graves' hyperthyroidism and ophthalmopathy. General observations from the study: It was a median around 6 months before onset that the model predicted ophthalmopathy.

On this clonotype: Its antigen is currently unknown.

Newly diagnosed hyperthyroidism patients aged 18 to 65 years had disease lasting under 2 months. The CDR3 has 16 amino acids. Germline V gene data show CDR1 as MGHDK and CDR2 as SYGVNS. With 3 bases clipped from V and 9 bases from J, the junction kept 13 bases outside the gene matches. The investigators amplified TCR beta CDR3 regions from RNA transcripts. The TCR CDR3 first-round RT-PCR relied on the HTBI primer set. TCRdb independently ran MiXCR on the multiplex PCR reads; one entry per CDR3 protein. The sample has roughly 700,000 distinct CDR3 sequences; around 15% are singletons. Source material: blood. The chain employs TRBV25-1 and TRBJ2-1; 8 positions match TRBD1. This receptor was obtained from a young woman with Graves' hyperthyroidism. In DNA, the CDR3 is TGTGCCAGCAGTGAGAGAGGACAGGGTCTCTGGGGTGAGCAGTTCTTC. Translation: CASSERGQGLWGEQFF.